This TCR beta chain was captured in a study of shared clonotypes between healthy human individuals. Germline V gives CDR1 LGHNA, CDR2 YNFKEQ. J lost 2 bases, V lost 1 base, and 6 bases had no gene match. This CDR3 region has 17 residues. Original data processing: For the immunoSEQ data, sequences were junction-only without quality scores, so filtering differed. Libraries were prepared by immunoSEQ multiplex PCR; TCRdb keeps only in-frame clonotypes and omits some of them. That table is the source of V, J and clone size, and D and trimming were worked out from the DNA. The sample shows about 590,000 clones, around 95% of them seen only once. This clone showed up just once. Cells designated naive CD8 were CD45RO-negative and were positively selected for CCR7, with terminally differentiated effector memory CD45RA+ cells excluded.

The sample was naive CD8+ T cells sorted from blood. V gene TRBV4-2 combines with J gene TRBJ2-1, with TRBD2 identical over 9 bases. This receptor was taken from a woman in her twenties or thirties in good health. Here the CDR3 reads CASSQVGSSGAYNEQFF. CDR3 sequence (DNA): TGTGCCAGCAGCCAAGTCGGCTCTAGCGGGGCCTACAATGAGCAGTTCTTC.